The TCR beta chain described here comes from a study of post-analysis software for immune sequencing data. Study in general: Disease courses included relapsing-remitting, secondary progressive and progressive-relapsing multiple sclerosis. Study-wide results and limits: A significant reduction in normalized Chao1 diversity was observed in multiple sclerosis patients versus controls. Five TRBV segments were significantly more frequent in patients than in controls. TRBV5-6, TRBV5-1 and TRBV20-1 were among these segments.

The CDR3 length is 12 residues. The ends were cut back, 2 bases at V and 10 bases at J, with 12 bases in the middle. Germline loops: CDR1 SQVTM, CDR2 ANQGSEA. As for this clonotype: The antigen is unknown.

Unique molecular identifiers had been added to the TCR beta cDNA libraries. Some 540,000 cDNA molecules were obtained from roughly 1 to 10 million T cells. TCRdb passed the PCR reads through MiXCR, listing each CDR3 protein once. The sample contains about 820,000 distinct CDR3 sequences, about 50% of which appear only once. The gene calls are TRBV29-1 and TRBJ2-1; D is unclear. Sequencing was done on a sample of blood. The origin of this receptor is a girl aged 10-17 years with multiple sclerosis. The CDR3 sequence is CSVEQHPYEQFF. The CDR3 DNA follows: TGCAGCGTTGAACAGCATCCCTACGAGCAGTTCTTC.